This TCR beta chain was sequenced in a study of shared clonotypes between healthy human individuals. Points from the study as a whole: Clonotype sharing among donors likely depends on sequencing depth.

CDR1 is SGHTA and CDR2 is FQGNSA in the germline V gene. V lost 3 bases to trimming and J lost 9 bases, with 8 bases between them. This CDR3 spans 12 amino acids. Comment on this clone: Its antigen is undetermined.

The assay used deep level. The protocol was immunoSEQ multiplex PCR, while the TCRdb copy is restricted to in-frame clones and leaves out a portion. The sample records some 380,000 clones, about 96% being singletons. This TCR came from a young man in good health. The chain has TRBV7-2 and TRBJ2-2; D is unclear. Sample: memory CD8+ T cells sorted from blood. Regarding subset: CD45RO+ cells pooled with CCR7-negative TemRA cells. The DNA for the CDR3 is TGTGCCAGCAGCTTCGTGGGAAGGGAGCTGTTTTTT. Amino acid sequence: CASSFVGRELFF.